The rows below give T cell receptor beta chains drawn from one sample of a study of T cells in Graves' hyperthyroidism and ophthalmopathy. TCRdb processed the multiplex PCR reads anew with MiXCR; each CDR3 protein has one entry. In the table there are about 200,000 distinct CDR3 sequences, roughly 17% of which are singletons. The source material was blood. The source of these receptors is a woman aged 45-59 years with Graves' hyperthyroidism. The CDR3 runs from the conserved cysteine through the conserved F or W. Each record gives: V gene, J gene, D gene, clone size, CDR3 protein, CDR3 DNA. The D gene is left open where the match is weak. Clone size is not always given. Where it is, it says once, few, many or a class for expanded clones.

V gene: TRBV7-9
J gene: TRBJ1-1
D gene: TRBD1
clone size: many
CDR3 protein: CASSRTGSRDSEAFF
CDR3 DNA: TGTGCCAGCAGCCGAACAGGTTCCCGGGACAGTGAAGCTTTCTTT

V gene: TRBV10-1
J gene: TRBJ1-5
D gene: -
clone size: many
CDR3 protein: CASGGGWSNQPQHF
CDR3 DNA: TGCGCCAGCGGGGGAGGGTGGAGCAATCAGCCCCAGCATTTT

V gene: TRBV11-2
J gene: TRBJ1-5
D gene: -
clone size: many
CDR3 protein: CASSLTSSNQPQHF
CDR3 DNA: TGTGCCAGCAGCTTAACCTCTAGCAATCAGCCCCAGCATTTT

V gene: TRBV27
J gene: TRBJ1-5
D gene: -
clone size: many
CDR3 protein: CASSPQGENQPQHF
CDR3 DNA: TGTGCCAGCAGTCCCCAGGGAGAAAATCAGCCCCAGCATTTT

V gene: TRBV11-2
J gene: TRBJ2-1
D gene: TRBD2
clone size: many
CDR3 protein: CASSILAGAPFF
CDR3 DNA: TGTGCCAGCAGCATCCTAGCGGGAGCCCCGTTCTTC

V gene: TRBV6-5
J gene: TRBJ2-7
D gene: -
clone size: -
CDR3 protein: CASSSQRQSSYEQYF
CDR3 DNA: TGTGCCAGCAGTTCCCAGCGGCAAAGCTCCTACGAGCAGTACTTC

V gene: TRBV12-3/TRBV12-4
J gene: TRBJ1-1
D gene: -
clone size: many
CDR3 protein: CASSVNRDNTEAFF
CDR3 DNA: TGTGCCAGCAGTGTGAACAGGGATAACACTGAAGCTTTCTTT

V gene: TRBV3-1
J gene: TRBJ1-5
D gene: -
clone size: -
CDR3 protein: CASSPRDSGGPQHF
CDR3 DNA: TGTGCCAGCAGCCCCCGGGACTCGGGAGGGCCCCAGCATTTT

V gene: TRBV6-1
J gene: TRBJ2-7
D gene: TRBD1
clone size: many
CDR3 protein: CASRIPGQGVEQYF
CDR3 DNA: TGTGCCAGCAGAATCCCGGGACAGGGGGTCGAGCAGTACTTC

V gene: TRBV30
J gene: TRBJ2-1
D gene: TRBD2
clone size: -
CDR3 protein: CAWSLRLTSGRSPYNEQFF
CDR3 DNA: TGTGCCTGGAGCCTTAGACTGACTAGCGGGAGGAGTCCCTACAATGAGCAGTTCTTC

V gene: TRBV6-5
J gene: TRBJ1-5
D gene: -
clone size: once
CDR3 protein: CASNYAHPGASNQPQHF
CDR3 DNA: TGTGCCAGCAATTACGCCCATCCTGGGGCGAGCAATCAGCCCCAGCATTTT

V gene: TRBV27
J gene: TRBJ1-2
D gene: -
clone size: -
CDR3 protein: CASTADRRYYGYTF
CDR3 DNA: TGTGCCAGCACCGCAGATCGGCGGTACTATGGCTACACCTTC

V gene: TRBV30
J gene: TRBJ2-7
D gene: -
clone size: -
CDR3 protein: CAWSVPRGAGEQYF
CDR3 DNA: TGTGCCTGGAGTGTACCTCGTGGAGCAGGGGAGCAGTACTTC

V gene: TRBV7-6
J gene: TRBJ2-1
D gene: -
clone size: many
CDR3 protein: CASSLGASPEGEFF
CDR3 DNA: TGTGCCAGCAGCTTAGGCGCGTCTCCCGAAGGGGAGTTCTTC

V gene: TRBV24-1
J gene: TRBJ2-1
D gene: TRBD2
clone size: many
CDR3 protein: CATSDRSGRASYNEQFF
CDR3 DNA: TGTGCCACCAGTGACCGTAGCGGGAGGGCCTCCTACAATGAGCAGTTCTTC

V gene: TRBV11-3
J gene: TRBJ2-7
D gene: TRBD2
clone size: -
CDR3 protein: CASSPASGRMNEQYF
CDR3 DNA: TGTGCCAGCAGCCCGGCTAGCGGGAGGATGAACGAGCAGTACTTC

V gene: TRBV27
J gene: TRBJ1-2
D gene: -
clone size: many
CDR3 protein: CASKGSGNYGYTF
CDR3 DNA: TGTGCCAGCAAGGGGTCAGGGAACTATGGCTACACCTTC

V gene: TRBV20-1
J gene: TRBJ1-2
D gene: TRBD1
clone size: many
CDR3 protein: CSARDRGTGYTF
CDR3 DNA: TGCAGTGCTAGGGACAGGGGGACTGGCTACACCTTC

V gene: TRBV4-1
J gene: TRBJ1-2
D gene: -
clone size: many
CDR3 protein: CASSQDPQGAQGYGYTF
CDR3 DNA: TGCGCCAGCAGCCAAGATCCCCAAGGGGCTCAGGGCTATGGCTACACCTTC

V gene: TRBV12-3/TRBV12-4
J gene: TRBJ2-7
D gene: TRBD1
clone size: many
CDR3 protein: CASSLSGQGYEQYF
CDR3 DNA: TGTGCCAGCAGTTTATCAGGACAGGGATACGAGCAGTACTTC

V gene: TRBV7-8
J gene: TRBJ2-3
D gene: TRBD2
clone size: many
CDR3 protein: CASSNQIAGSTDTQYF
CDR3 DNA: TGTGCCAGCAGCAACCAGATAGCGGGAAGCACAGATACGCAGTATTTT

V gene: TRBV29-1
J gene: TRBJ2-6
D gene: -
clone size: few
CDR3 protein: CSVEEGGSGANVLTF
CDR3 DNA: TGCAGCGTTGAAGAGGGTGGCTCTGGGGCCAACGTCCTGACTTTC

V gene: TRBV5-6
J gene: TRBJ1-1
D gene: TRBD1
clone size: many
CDR3 protein: CASSYRDRDTEAFF
CDR3 DNA: TGTGCCAGCAGCTACCGGGACAGGGACACTGAAGCTTTCTTT

V gene: TRBV10-3
J gene: TRBJ2-3
D gene: -
clone size: many
CDR3 protein: CAISDRDTQYF
CDR3 DNA: TGTGCCATCAGTGATAGAGATACGCAGTATTTT

V gene: TRBV24-1
J gene: TRBJ1-1
D gene: TRBD1
clone size: many
CDR3 protein: CATRPGTGAQNTEAFF
CDR3 DNA: TGTGCCACCAGACCCGGGACAGGGGCCCAGAACACTGAAGCTTTCTTT

V gene: TRBV7-8
J gene: TRBJ2-3
D gene: -
clone size: many
CDR3 protein: CASSLRLEYTDTQYF
CDR3 DNA: TGTGCCAGCAGCTTACGGTTGGAGTACACAGATACGCAGTATTTT

V gene: TRBV6-2/TRBV6-3
J gene: TRBJ1-1
D gene: -
clone size: -
CDR3 protein: CASSFPTGGTEAFF
CDR3 DNA: TGTGCCAGCAGTTTCCCCACCGGGGGCACTGAAGCTTTCTTT

V gene: TRBV25-1
J gene: TRBJ2-7
D gene: TRBD2
clone size: many
CDR3 protein: CASSGGLAASYEQYF
CDR3 DNA: TGTGCCAGCAGTGGCGGACTAGCGGCCTCCTACGAGCAGTACTTC

V gene: TRBV12-3/TRBV12-4
J gene: TRBJ2-5
D gene: -
clone size: -
CDR3 protein: CASSLTGQGRQETQYF
CDR3 DNA: TGTGCCAGCAGTTTGACCGGGCAGGGCCGCCAAGAGACCCAGTACTTC

V gene: TRBV11-2
J gene: TRBJ1-2
D gene: TRBD1
clone size: once
CDR3 protein: CASSLVSGGAGYGYTF
CDR3 DNA: TGTGCCAGCAGCTTAGTTTCAGGGGGCGCGGGCTATGGCTACACCTTC

V gene: TRBV24-1
J gene: TRBJ2-1
D gene: -
clone size: few
CDR3 protein: CATSDYRVNEQFF
CDR3 DNA: TGTGCCACCAGTGACTACAGGGTTAATGAGCAGTTCTTC

V gene: TRBV24-1
J gene: TRBJ1-2
D gene: -
clone size: many
CDR3 protein: CATSDFGAYGYTF
CDR3 DNA: TGTGCCACCAGTGATTTTGGTGCCTATGGCTACACCTTC

V gene: TRBV3-1
J gene: TRBJ2-7
D gene: -
clone size: many
CDR3 protein: CASSQPGLDSYEQYF
CDR3 DNA: TGTGCCAGCAGCCAGCCCGGGTTGGACTCCTACGAGCAGTACTTC

V gene: TRBV7-9
J gene: TRBJ2-3
D gene: -
clone size: many
CDR3 protein: CASSIDTDTQYF
CDR3 DNA: TGTGCCAGCAGCATAGACACAGATACGCAGTATTTT

V gene: TRBV2
J gene: TRBJ2-2
D gene: -
clone size: many
CDR3 protein: CARGLPGTGELFF
CDR3 DNA: TGTGCCAGGGGGCTGCCGGGCACCGGGGAGCTGTTTTTT

V gene: TRBV7-9
J gene: TRBJ1-1
D gene: TRBD1
clone size: -
CDR3 protein: CASSVIGTGGRRGTEAFF
CDR3 DNA: TGTGCCAGCAGCGTAATAGGGACAGGGGGCCGAAGGGGCACTGAAGCTTTCTTT

V gene: TRBV3-1
J gene: TRBJ2-2
D gene: TRBD2
clone size: few
CDR3 protein: CASSHPSAPSGRFPGELFF
CDR3 DNA: TGTGCCAGCAGCCACCCCTCCGCCCCTAGCGGGAGGTTCCCCGGGGAGCTGTTTTTT

V gene: TRBV9
J gene: TRBJ1-4
D gene: TRBD1
clone size: few
CDR3 protein: CASSDGTGYEKLFF
CDR3 DNA: TGTGCCAGCAGCGACGGGACAGGGTATGAAAAACTGTTTTTT

V gene: TRBV5-8
J gene: TRBJ1-1
D gene: TRBD1
clone size: many
CDR3 protein: CASSLSGGRTEAFF
CDR3 DNA: TGTGCCAGCAGCTTATCAGGGGGTCGGACTGAAGCTTTCTTT

V gene: TRBV12-3/TRBV12-4
J gene: TRBJ2-5
D gene: TRBD1
clone size: -
CDR3 protein: CASRRSGGQETQYF
CDR3 DNA: TGTGCCAGCAGACGCTCAGGGGGTCAAGAGACCCAGTACTTC

V gene: TRBV11-3
J gene: TRBJ2-1
D gene: -
clone size: many
CDR3 protein: CASMKGSYNEQFF
CDR3 DNA: TGTGCCAGCATGAAGGGCTCTTACAATGAGCAGTTCTTC

V gene: TRBV5-1
J gene: TRBJ2-1
D gene: TRBD2
clone size: many
CDR3 protein: CASSGFTLGLAGDNEQFF
CDR3 DNA: TGCGCCAGCAGCGGCTTTACCTTGGGACTAGCGGGAGATAATGAGCAGTTCTTC

V gene: TRBV25-1
J gene: TRBJ1-1
D gene: -
clone size: many
CDR3 protein: CASSGPPGPRPSTEAFF
CDR3 DNA: TGTGCCAGCAGTGGCCCTCCGGGACCCAGGCCTTCCACTGAAGCTTTCTTT

V gene: TRBV20-1
J gene: TRBJ2-7
D gene: TRBD2
clone size: many
CDR3 protein: CSAVWTSGTYEQYF
CDR3 DNA: TGCAGTGCTGTCTGGACTAGCGGGACCTACGAGCAGTACTTC

V gene: TRBV7-9
J gene: TRBJ1-1
D gene: -
clone size: -
CDR3 protein: CASSPFTQGTEAFF
CDR3 DNA: TGTGCCAGCAGCCCTTTTACCCAGGGTACTGAAGCTTTCTTT